A single sample is the source of the 20 T cell receptor beta chains below, sequenced in a study of Ad26.COV2.S vaccination and SARS-CoV-2 variants. As for treatment: approximately 18 received Ad26.COV2.S at low or high dose, single or two shots; five or six received placebo; per-sample allocation not given. Day 63 after the first vaccine or placebo injection was the time point for sampling. Profiling relied on immunoSEQ multiplex PCR, and the TCRdb table lists in-frame clones only, not all of them. The sample lists 510,000 or so clones, around 88% occurring once. The specimen was peripheral blood, collected in a trial of Ad26.COV2.S vaccine versus placebo. The receptors stem from a person aged 18 to 59 who received the Ad26.COV2.S COVID-19 vaccine or a placebo.

This chain uses TRBV27 with TRBJ2-7; a possible D gene is TRBD1 (5 bases). CDR3 size: 15 residues. V was pared by 6 bases and J by 2 bases, with 17 bases between. Germline V gene sequence: CDR1 MNHEY, CDR2 SMNVEV (reference sequence). The CDR3, as DNA: TGTGCCAGCAGCAGGAGTGGGGCTCTCACCTACGAGCAGTACTTC. Protein: CASSRSGALTYEQYF.

The chain is built from TRBV2 and TRBJ1-2, with D possibly matching TRBD1 (6 bases). V was shortened by 1 base and J by 8 bases, with 14 bases between the two germline ends. This CDR3 spans 14 amino acids. Germline V gene data show CDR1 as SNHLY and CDR2 as FYNNEI. The CDR3, as DNA: TGTGCCAGCAGTGAAGTGGGGGGGGCTGAGGGCTACACCTTC. It is translated as CASSEVGGAEGYTF.

This chain connects TRBV6-2 or TRBV6-3 to TRBJ2-7, with 7 bases identical to TRBD2. CDR3 length: 14 amino acids. Germline V gene lookup returns CDR1 MNHEY and CDR2 SVGEGT. V was clipped by 4 bases and J by 9 bases; unmatched bases: 12. CDR3 protein: CASSSSRENKGQYF. The CDR3 region has the DNA TGTGCCAGCAGTTCCTCGCGGGAGAACAAGGGGCAGTACTTC.

In DNA, the CDR3 is TGTGCCAGCAGCTTAGGTCAGAATTACGAGCAGTACTTC. It encodes CASSLGQNYEQYF. This chain uses TRBV7-8 with TRBJ2-7; no definite D call. Between the trimmed V and J ends, which lost 1 base and 4 bases, there was a span of 8 bases. This CDR3 contains 13 residues. Looked up from germline, CDR1 is SGHVS and CDR2 is FQNEAQ.

CDR3 loop: CASSLNGGQPQHF. CDR3 DNA: TGTGCCAGCAGTTTAAACGGGGGTCAGCCCCAGCATTTT. The chain is built from TRBV27 and TRBJ1-5; tentative D call: TRBD1 (5 bases). The CDR3 is made up of 13 amino acids. V was pared by 2 bases and J by 6 bases, with 8 bases between. Germline V gene sequence: CDR1 MNHEY, CDR2 SMNVEV (reference sequence).

The chain recombines TRBV29-1 with TRBJ2-7, with 7 bases that match TRBD1. The CDR3 sequence is 13 residues long. V dropped 3 bases and J dropped 2; count of bases not matched to a gene: 4. The V gene's germline CDR1 is SQVTM and CDR2 ANQGSEA. CDR3 sequence reads: CSVDTGDTYEQYF. The CDR3 coding sequence is TGCAGCGTTGACACAGGGGACACCTACGAGCAGTACTTC.

This clone was recorded once. V gene TRBV5-6 combines with J gene TRBJ2-1, with D perhaps TRBD2 (6 bases). The CDR3 has 13 amino acids. In germline, CDR1 is SGHDT, CDR2 YYEEEE. V lost 3 bases and J lost 11, with 15 bases in between. The CDR3 DNA reads TGTGCCAGCAGCTGGACCGGGAGAGAGAAGCAGTTCTTC. Residues: CASSWTGREKQFF.

The rearrangement joins TRBV11-2 to TRBJ2-7; TRBD2 might be the D (6 bases). The germline V gene has CDR1 SGHAT and CDR2 FQNNGV. The germline V and J ends were trimmed by 4 bases and 3 bases, with 13 bases remaining between them. The CDR3 totals 14 residues. The CDR3 protein is CASSSWGGGYEQYF. The CDR3 DNA reads TGTGCCAGCAGCTCCTGGGGAGGTGGCTACGAGCAGTACTTC.

V is TRBV5-1 and J is TRBJ1-1; no firm D call. The V gene's germline CDR1 is SGHRS and CDR2 YFSETQ. The CDR3 spans 15 residues. The V and J ends lost 5 bases and 2 bases respectively, with 16 bases between them. In nucleotides, the CDR3 is TGCGCCAGCAGATTCGGGGAACGGCGCAACACTGAAGCTTTCTTT. This gives the protein CASRFGERRNTEAFF.

The chain couples TRBV7-8 to TRBJ2-7; D may be TRBD1 or TRBD2 (6 bases each). This CDR3 has 16 residues. V lost 5 bases to trimming and J lost 8 bases, with 25 bases between them. Germline loops: CDR1 SGHVS, CDR2 FQNEAQ. The CDR3 is CASSPVGGTVDIQQYF. The CDR3 DNA reads TGTGCCAGCAGCCCGGTGGGGGGCACTGTTGATATCCAGCAGTACTTC.

In its sample, this clone was seen once. The genes are TRBV6-5 and TRBJ2-1; possibly TRBD2 for D (6 bases). CDR1 and CDR2 (germline): MNHEY, SVGAGI. CDR3 length: 15 amino acids. The ends were cut back, 8 bases at V and 7 bases at J, with 21 bases in the middle. CDR3 amino acids: CASGPRASALNEQFF. The CDR3 DNA is TGTGCCAGCGGCCCGCGTGCTAGCGCTCTAAATGAGCAGTTCTTC.

This chain connects TRBV19 to TRBJ1-6, with 8 positions matching TRBD1. This CDR3 contains 14 residues. CDR1 is LNHDA and CDR2 is SQIVND in the germline V gene (reference sequence). The J segment lost 10 bases and the V segment lost 9 bases, leaving 11 bases of the junction unmatched. As DNA, the CDR3 is TGTGCCAGCGGAACCGGGACAGGAAGATCACCCCTCCACTTT. This translates into CASGTGTGRSPLHF.

The chain uses TRBV13 and TRBJ2-7; possible D gene TRBD1, 6 bases. The V end lost 5 bases, the J end lost 3 bases, and 17 bases lay between the germline ends. This CDR3 region has 15 residues. The germline V gene encodes CDR1 PRHDT and CDR2 FYEKMQ (reference sequence). CDR3 protein: CASSKKGDNYYEQYF. The CDR3, as DNA: TGTGCCAGCAGCAAAAAAGGGGACAATTACTACGAGCAGTACTTC. Filled out from reference TRBV13 and TRBJ2-7, the complete variable domain reads AAGVIQSPRHLIKEKRETATLKCYPIPRHDTVYWYQQGPGQDPQFLISFYEKMQSDKGSIPDRFSAQQFSDYHSELNMSSLELGDSALYFCASSKKGDNYYEQYFGPGTRLTVT.

The CDR3 is CASSRDSAGANVLTF. In DNA, the CDR3 is TGCGCCAGCAGCAGGGACAGTGCTGGGGCCAACGTCCTGACTTTC. The V call is TRBV5-1, the J call TRBJ2-6, with 7 positions matching TRBD1. Germline trimming cut 4 bases from V and 2 bases from J; bases unmatched to any gene: 3. The CDR3 has 15 amino acids. Germline V CDR1 and CDR2: SGHRS, YFSETQ.

The gene calls are TRBV4-3 and TRBJ2-1; D ambiguous. The CDR3 loop spans 16 amino acids. CDR1 is LGHNA, CDR2 YSLEER, per germline. The ends were cut back, 0 bases at V and 4 bases at J, with 13 bases in the middle. CDR3 nucleotides: TGCGCCAGCAGCCAAGATCCGGGTTTCTCATACAATGAGCAGTTCTTC. Residues: CASSQDPGFSYNEQFF.

The V and J genes are TRBV3-1 (or the pseudogene TRBV3-2) and TRBJ2-1, with 10 nucleotides matching TRBD2. Germline V gene sequence: CDR1 LGHDT, CDR2 YNNKEL (reference sequence). V gave up 6 bases and J gave up 0 bases; unmatched junction bases: 2. This CDR3 region has 15 residues. This chain's CDR3 is CASRLAGSSYNEQFF. In DNA, the CDR3 is TGTGCCAGCAGACTAGCGGGATCCTCCTACAATGAGCAGTTCTTC.

The chain is built from TRBV19 and TRBJ1-2, with D tentatively TRBD1 (5 bases). The CDR3 spans 14 residues. Germline CDR1 is LNHDA and CDR2 is SQIVND (reference sequence). The V end lost 5 bases, the J end lost 2 bases, and 12 bases lay between the germline ends. The CDR3 DNA follows: TGTGCCAGTAGTCCCAGGGCAGGCAACTATGGCTACACCTTC. Translated: CASSPRAGNYGYTF.

This clone was picked up one time. The gene calls are TRBV30 and TRBJ2-7; D may be TRBD1 (5 bases). Germline CDR1 is GTSNPN and CDR2 is SVGIG (reference sequence). V lost 3 bases and J lost 3, with 12 bases in between. The CDR3 is 13 amino acids. The CDR3 sequence is CAWRFGRDYEQYF. Here the CDR3 DNA reads TGTGCCTGGAGATTTGGCAGGGACTACGAGCAGTACTTC. Full variable domain (remainder filled in from reference TRBV30 and TRBJ2-7): SQTIHQWPATLVQPVGSPLSLECTVEGTSNPNLYWYRQAAGRGLQLLFYSVGIGQISSEVPQNLSASRPQDRQFILSSKKLLLSDSGFYLCAWRFGRDYEQYFGPGTRLTVT.

The DNA for the CDR3 is TGTGCCAGCAGCGTAATCGGGAGGCGCACAGATACGCAGTATTTT. It translates to CASSVIGRRTDTQYF. The chain has TRBV9 and TRBJ2-3, with 7 bases fitting TRBD2. With 1 base clipped from V and 1 base from J, the junction kept 3 bases outside the gene matches. Per the germline V gene, CDR1 is SGDLS and CDR2 is YYNGEE. The CDR3 length is 15 residues.

This clone was recorded once. The chain couples TRBV30 to TRBJ2-7; 11 positions match TRBD1. The CDR3 totals 14 residues. Germline V gene lookup returns CDR1 GTSNPN and CDR2 SVGIG (reference sequence). V dropped 5 bases and J dropped 4; count of bases not matched to a gene: 7. The CDR3 reads CAWETDRGPYEQYF. CDR3 coding DNA: TGTGCCTGGGAGACGGACAGGGGGCCTTACGAGCAGTACTTC.